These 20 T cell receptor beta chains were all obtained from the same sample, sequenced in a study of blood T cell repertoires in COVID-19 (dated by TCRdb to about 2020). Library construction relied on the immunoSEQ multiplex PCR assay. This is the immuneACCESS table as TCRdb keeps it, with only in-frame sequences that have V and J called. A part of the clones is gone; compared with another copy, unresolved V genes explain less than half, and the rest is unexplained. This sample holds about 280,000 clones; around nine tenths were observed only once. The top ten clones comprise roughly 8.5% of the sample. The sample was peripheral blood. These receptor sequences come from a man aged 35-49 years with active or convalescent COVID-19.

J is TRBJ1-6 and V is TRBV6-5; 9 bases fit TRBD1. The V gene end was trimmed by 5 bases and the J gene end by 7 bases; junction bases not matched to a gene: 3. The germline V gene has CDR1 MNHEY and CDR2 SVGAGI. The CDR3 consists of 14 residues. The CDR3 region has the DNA TGTGCCAGCAGTCCCGGGACAGGGAATTCACCCCTCCACTTT. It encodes CASSPGTGNSPLHF.

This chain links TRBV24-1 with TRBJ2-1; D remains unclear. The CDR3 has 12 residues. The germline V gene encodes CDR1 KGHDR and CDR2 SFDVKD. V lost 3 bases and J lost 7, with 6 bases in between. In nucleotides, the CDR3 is TGTGCCACCAGTGATCTCGGTAATGAGCAGTTCTTC. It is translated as CATSDLGNEQFF.

The DNA for the CDR3 is TGCAGCGTTGATGGGCAGGTAGCGGGAGGTAGCACAGATACGCAGTATTTT. Translation: CSVDGQVAGGSTDTQYF. This chain links TRBV29-1 with TRBJ2-3; 10 nucleotides align to TRBD2. This CDR3 is 17 amino acids long. Germline V gene sequence: CDR1 SQVTM, CDR2 ANQGSEA. The ends lost 3 bases at V and 0 bases at J; junction bases unmatched: 9.

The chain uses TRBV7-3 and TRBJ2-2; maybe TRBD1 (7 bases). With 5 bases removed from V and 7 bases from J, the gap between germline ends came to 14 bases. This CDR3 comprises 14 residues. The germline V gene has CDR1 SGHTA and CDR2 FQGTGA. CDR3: CASSAQGEVGELFF. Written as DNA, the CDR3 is TGTGCCAGCAGCGCCCAGGGGGAGGTCGGGGAGCTGTTTTTT. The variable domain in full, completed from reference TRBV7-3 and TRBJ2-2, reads GAGVSQTPSNKVTEKGKYVELRCDPISGHTALYWYRQSLGQGPEFLIYFQGTGAADDSGLPNDRFFAVRPEGSVSTLKIQRTERGDSAVYLCASSAQGEVGELFFGEGSRLTVL.

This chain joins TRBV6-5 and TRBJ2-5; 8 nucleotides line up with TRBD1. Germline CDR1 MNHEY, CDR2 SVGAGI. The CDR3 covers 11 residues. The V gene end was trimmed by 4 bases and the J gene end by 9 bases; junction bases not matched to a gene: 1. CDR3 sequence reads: CASSSTGAQYF. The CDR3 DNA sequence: TGTGCCAGCAGTTCGACAGGGGCCCAGTACTTC.

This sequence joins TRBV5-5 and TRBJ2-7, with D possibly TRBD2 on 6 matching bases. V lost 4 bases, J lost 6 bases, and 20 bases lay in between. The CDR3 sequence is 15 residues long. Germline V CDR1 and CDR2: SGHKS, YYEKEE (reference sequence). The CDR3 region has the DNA TGTGCCAGCAGCCTCTCTCCGGGATCGCGGGGCGAGCAGTACTTC. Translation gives CASSLSPGSRGEQYF.

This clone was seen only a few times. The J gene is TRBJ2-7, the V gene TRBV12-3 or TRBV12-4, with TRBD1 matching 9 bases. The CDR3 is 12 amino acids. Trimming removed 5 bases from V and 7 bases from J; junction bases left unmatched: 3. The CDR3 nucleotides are TGTGCCAGCAGTCCACAGGGGGCGGAGCAGTACTTC. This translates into CASSPQGAEQYF.

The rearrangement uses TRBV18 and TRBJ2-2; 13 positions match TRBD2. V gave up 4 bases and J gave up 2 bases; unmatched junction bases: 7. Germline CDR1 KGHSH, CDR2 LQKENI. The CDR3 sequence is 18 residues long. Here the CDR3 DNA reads TGTGCCAGCTCACAACGGACTAGCGGGGGACTCAACACCGGGGAGCTGTTTTTT. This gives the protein CASSQRTSGGLNTGELFF.

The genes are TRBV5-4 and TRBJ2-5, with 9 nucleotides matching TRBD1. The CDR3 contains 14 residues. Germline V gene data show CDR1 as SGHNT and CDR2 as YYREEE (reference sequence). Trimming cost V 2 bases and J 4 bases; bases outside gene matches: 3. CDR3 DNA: TGTGCCAGCAGCTTTGACAGGGGGTCAGAGACCCAGTACTTC. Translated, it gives CASSFDRGSETQYF.

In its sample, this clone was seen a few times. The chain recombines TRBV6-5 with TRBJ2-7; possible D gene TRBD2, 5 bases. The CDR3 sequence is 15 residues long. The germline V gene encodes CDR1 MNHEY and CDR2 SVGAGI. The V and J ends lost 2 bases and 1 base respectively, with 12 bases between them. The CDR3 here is CASSYGAVGSYEQYF. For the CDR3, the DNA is TGTGCCAGCAGTTACGGAGCGGTCGGGTCCTACGAGCAGTACTTC.

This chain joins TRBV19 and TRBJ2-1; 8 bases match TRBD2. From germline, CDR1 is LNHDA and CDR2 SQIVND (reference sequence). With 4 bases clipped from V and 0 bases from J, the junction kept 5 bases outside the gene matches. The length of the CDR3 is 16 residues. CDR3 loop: CASSRGGRPSYNEQFF. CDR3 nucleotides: TGTGCCAGTAGTAGAGGCGGGAGGCCCTCCTACAATGAGCAGTTCTTC.

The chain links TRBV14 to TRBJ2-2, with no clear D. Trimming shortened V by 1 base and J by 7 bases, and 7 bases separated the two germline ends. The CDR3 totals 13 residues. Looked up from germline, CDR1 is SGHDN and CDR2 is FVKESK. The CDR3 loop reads CASSQVLLGELFF. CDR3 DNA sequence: TGTGCCAGCAGCCAAGTACTTCTCGGGGAGCTGTTTTTT.

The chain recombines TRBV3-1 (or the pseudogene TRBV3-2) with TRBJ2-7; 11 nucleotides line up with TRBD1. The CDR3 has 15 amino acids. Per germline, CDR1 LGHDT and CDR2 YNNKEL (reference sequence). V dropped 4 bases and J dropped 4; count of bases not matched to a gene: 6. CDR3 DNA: TGTGCCAGCAGCCCGGGACAGGGGGGGCTTTACGAGCAGTACTTC. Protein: CASSPGQGGLYEQYF.

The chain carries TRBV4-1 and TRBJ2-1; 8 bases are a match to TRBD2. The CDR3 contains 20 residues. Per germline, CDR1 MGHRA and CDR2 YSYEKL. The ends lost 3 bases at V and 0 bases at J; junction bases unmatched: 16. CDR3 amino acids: CASSQVRRAGVPGSYNEQFF. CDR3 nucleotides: TGCGCCAGCAGCCAGGTCAGGCGAGCGGGAGTCCCCGGCTCCTACAATGAGCAGTTCTTC.

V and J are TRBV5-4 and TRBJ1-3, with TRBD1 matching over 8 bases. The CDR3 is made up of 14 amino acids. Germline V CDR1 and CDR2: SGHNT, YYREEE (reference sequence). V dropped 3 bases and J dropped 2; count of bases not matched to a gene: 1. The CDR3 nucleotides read TGTGCCAGCAGCTCACAGGGGGCTGGAAACACCATATATTTT. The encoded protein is CASSSQGAGNTIYF.

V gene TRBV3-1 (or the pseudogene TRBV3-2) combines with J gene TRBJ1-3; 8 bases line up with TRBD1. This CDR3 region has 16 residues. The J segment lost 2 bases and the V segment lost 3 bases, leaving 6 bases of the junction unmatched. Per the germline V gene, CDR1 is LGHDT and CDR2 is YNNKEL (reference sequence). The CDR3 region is CASSHLDRVAGNTIYF. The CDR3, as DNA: TGTGCCAGCAGCCACCTGGACAGGGTTGCTGGAAACACCATATATTTT.

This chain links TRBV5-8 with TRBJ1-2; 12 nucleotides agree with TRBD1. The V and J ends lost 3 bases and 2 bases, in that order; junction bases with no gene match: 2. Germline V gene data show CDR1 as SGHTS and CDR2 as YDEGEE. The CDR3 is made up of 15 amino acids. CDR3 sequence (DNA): TGTGCCAGCAGCTGGGGACAGGGGGCCAACTATGGCTACACCTTC. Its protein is CASSWGQGANYGYTF.

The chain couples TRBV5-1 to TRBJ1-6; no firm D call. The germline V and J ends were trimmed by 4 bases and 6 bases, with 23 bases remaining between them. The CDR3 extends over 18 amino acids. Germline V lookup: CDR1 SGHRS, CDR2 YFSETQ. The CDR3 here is CASSPFLKAGGSNSPLHF. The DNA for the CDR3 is TGCGCCAGCAGCCCATTTTTGAAGGCCGGAGGGAGTAATTCACCCCTCCACTTT. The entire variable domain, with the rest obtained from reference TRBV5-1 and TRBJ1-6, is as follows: KAGVTQTPRYLIKTRGQQVTLSCSPISGHRSVSWYQQTPGQGLQFLFEYFSETQRNKGNFPGRFSGRQFSNSRSEMNVSTLELGDSALYLCASSPFLKAGGSNSPLHFGNGTRLTVT.

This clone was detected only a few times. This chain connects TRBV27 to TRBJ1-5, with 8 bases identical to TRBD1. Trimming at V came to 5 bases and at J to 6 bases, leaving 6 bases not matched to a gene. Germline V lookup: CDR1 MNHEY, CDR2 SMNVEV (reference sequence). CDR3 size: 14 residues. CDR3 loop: CASSATGELQPQHF. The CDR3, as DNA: TGTGCCAGCAGTGCGACAGGGGAACTTCAGCCCCAGCATTTT.

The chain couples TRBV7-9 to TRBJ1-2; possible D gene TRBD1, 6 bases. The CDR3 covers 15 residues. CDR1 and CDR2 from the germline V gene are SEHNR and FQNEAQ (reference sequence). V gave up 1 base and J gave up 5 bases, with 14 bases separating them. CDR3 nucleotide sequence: TGTGCCAGCAGCTTAGTTTGGGGACAAGGATATGGCTACACCTTC. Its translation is CASSLVWGQGYGYTF.